The 29 T cell receptor beta chains below were found in one sample sequenced in a study of blood T cell repertoires in COVID-19. Repertoires were generated with immunoSEQ multiplex PCR, while TCRdb's copy carries only in-frame clones and drops some. The table records fewer than 350,000 clones, about 88% of them present only once. The sequencing sample was made of PBMCs or T cells enriched from blood (not recorded which). The receptors originated from a woman aged 25 to 45 who had been exposed to COVID-19.

J is TRBJ1-6 and V is TRBV27, with 7 bases aligning to TRBD1. The CDR3 spans 21 residues. The germline V gene has CDR1 MNHEY and CDR2 SMNVEV (reference sequence). Trimming removed 0 bases from V and 0 bases from J; junction bases left unmatched: 14. In nucleotides, the CDR3 is TGTGCCAGCAGTTTATCTGGAAACAGGGGACTCATGAGCTCCTATAATTCACCCCTCCACTTT. Residues: CASSLSGNRGLMSSYNSPLHF.

The rearrangement joins TRBV28 to TRBJ2-2; 7 bases line up with TRBD2. Per germline, CDR1 MDHEN and CDR2 SYDVKM. The CDR3 runs to 14 residues. The J segment lost 2 bases and the V segment lost 7 bases, leaving 4 bases of the junction unmatched. CDR3 sequence reads: CASIGLVNTGELFF. The CDR3 bases are TGTGCCAGCATCGGACTAGTTAACACCGGGGAGCTGTTTTTT.

The chain carries TRBV28 and TRBJ2-3; D possibly corresponds to TRBD2 (6 bases). Germline V CDR1 and CDR2: MDHEN, SYDVKM. Trimming shortened V by 6 bases and J by 4 bases, and 14 bases separated the two germline ends. The CDR3 runs to 14 residues. DNA of the CDR3: TGTGCCAGCAGAGGAGGGCTGGACTCAGATACGCAGTATTTT. Its protein product is CASRGGLDSDTQYF.

In nucleotides, the CDR3 is TGTGCCGAAGGGACAGACAATAATTCACCCCTCCACTTT. It is translated as CAEGTDNNSPLHF. The chain employs TRBV28 and TRBJ1-6; TRBD1 matches at 7 bases. Trimming cost V 11 bases and J 5 bases; bases outside gene matches: 6. The CDR3 is 13 residues long. Germline V gene sequence: CDR1 MDHEN, CDR2 SYDVKM.

The chain has TRBV7-3 and TRBJ1-1, with TRBD1 identical over 8 bases. The trim removed 5 bases at V and 2 bases at J, leaving 4 bases unmatched. The CDR3 sequence is 14 residues long. CDR1 SGHTA and CDR2 FQGTGA come from the germline V gene. For the CDR3, the DNA is TGTGCCAGCAGCCCGACAGGGGCTAACACTGAAGCTTTCTTT. It specifies CASSPTGANTEAFF.

This clone has only a few counts. This chain uses TRBV5-5 with TRBJ2-1; 12 bases are a match to TRBD2. The CDR3 has 16 amino acids. The germline CDR1 and CDR2 sequences are SGHKS and YYEKEE (reference sequence). V lost 4 bases and J lost 9; bases outside the gene matches: 11. The CDR3 sequence is CASSRATSGSSGEQFF. The CDR3 DNA follows: TGTGCCAGCAGCAGAGCGACTAGCGGGAGCTCTGGTGAGCAGTTCTTC.

This chain links TRBV12-3 or TRBV12-4 with TRBJ1-5, with D maybe TRBD1 (6 bases). Trimming removed 2 bases at V and 4 bases at J, with 6 bases between. The CDR3 runs 13 residues. DNA of the CDR3: TGTGCCAGCAGTTTACAGGGGAATCAGCCCCAGCATTTT. This sequence encodes CASSLQGNQPQHF.

The rearrangement uses TRBV7-9 and TRBJ2-5; 7 bases line up with TRBD2. The CDR3 consists of 13 residues. CDR1 and CDR2 from the germline V gene are SEHNR and FQNEAQ (reference sequence). Trimming cost V 3 bases and J 2 bases; bases outside gene matches: 0. The CDR3 coding sequence is TGTGCCAGCAGCTTCGGGGGGCAAGAGACCCAGTACTTC. Protein product: CASSFGGQETQYF.

The chain recombines TRBV7-9 with TRBJ2-1; 7 bases line up with TRBD2. This CDR3 spans 15 amino acids. J lost 3 bases, V lost 1 base, and 3 bases had no gene match. Germline CDR1 and CDR2: SEHNR and FQNEAQ (reference sequence). CDR3 sequence: CASSLGLAFYNEQFF. CDR3 nucleotides: TGTGCCAGCAGCTTAGGACTAGCCTTCTACAATGAGCAGTTCTTC.

The chain has TRBV21-1 and TRBJ2-2; the D call TRBD1 from the table was never checked on the DNA. TRBV21-1 is shown as a pseudogene. This CDR3 spans 19 amino acids. The CDR3 spells CASSKVGSLSEVRTGELFF. DNA of the CDR3: TGTGCCAGCAGCAAAGTGGGCTCCCTTTCGGAAGTACGGACCGGGGAGCTGTTTTTT.

The chain links TRBV5-1 to TRBJ2-1; D is unclear. The germline CDR1 and CDR2 sequences are SGHRS and YFSETQ. V lost 7 bases and J lost 7, with 12 bases in between. The CDR3 runs to 12 residues. The CDR3 spells CASRSGGNEQFF. The CDR3, as DNA: TGCGCCAGCCGGTCGGGTGGGAATGAGCAGTTCTTC.

Only one count was recorded for this clone. The DNA of the CDR3 is TGTGCCTGGAGTACGTGGACAGCCCAAGAGACCCAGTACTTC. Its protein is CAWSTWTAQETQYF. The rearrangement joins TRBV30 to TRBJ2-5; the D gene is possibly TRBD1 (6 bases). Germline lookup yields CDR1 GTSNPN and CDR2 SVGIG (reference sequence). Trimming left V 2 bases short and J 1 base short, with 11 bases between. The length of the CDR3 is 14 residues.

This chain connects TRBV5-8 to TRBJ1-2, with no clear D. Looked up from germline, CDR1 is SGHTS and CDR2 is YDEGEE. This CDR3 comprises 12 residues. V dropped 2 bases and J dropped 6 bases, with 8 bases sitting between them. The CDR3 loop reads CASSFQSDGYTF. The CDR3 DNA is TGTGCCAGCAGCTTTCAGTCAGATGGCTACACCTTC.

This clone was seen only a few times. V usage is TRBV27 and J usage is TRBJ1-1, with D possibly TRBD1 on 6 matching bases. Germline CDR1 MNHEY, CDR2 SMNVEV (reference sequence). V was clipped by 5 bases and J by 5 bases, with 15 bases between them. There are 14 residues in the CDR3. CDR3 loop: CASSPTGIQTEAFF. The CDR3 DNA follows: TGTGCCAGCAGTCCTACAGGGATTCAAACTGAAGCTTTCTTT.

The chain combines TRBV7-8 with TRBJ1-2, with 7 nucleotides matching TRBD1. V lost 4 bases to trimming and J lost 7 bases; unmatched junction nucleotides: 9. Looked up from germline, CDR1 is SGHVS and CDR2 is FQNEAQ. The CDR3 runs 14 residues. DNA of the CDR3: TGTGCCAGCAGCTCCACAGGGGTTTTGGGTGGCTACACCTTC. It is translated as CASSSTGVLGGYTF.

The chain has TRBV28 and TRBJ1-5; 8 positions match TRBD1. The CDR3 runs 16 residues. The V gene end was trimmed by 7 bases and the J gene end by 1 base; junction bases not matched to a gene: 9. Germline CDR1 MDHEN, CDR2 SYDVKM. The CDR3: CASTSRGLPSNQPQHF. CDR3 coding DNA: TGTGCCAGCACCAGCAGGGGGCTGCCGAGCAATCAGCCCCAGCATTTT.

The chain links TRBV3-1 (or the pseudogene TRBV3-2) to TRBJ1-1; 7 positions match TRBD1. The CDR3 is 16 residues long. The germline CDR1 and CDR2 sequences are LGHDT and YNNKEL (reference sequence). V gave up 1 base and J gave up 2 bases; unmatched junction bases: 7. The CDR3 sequence: CASSQGPNRGNTEAFF. CDR3 coding DNA: TGTGCCAGCAGCCAAGGCCCGAACAGGGGAAACACTGAAGCTTTCTTT.

V is TRBV30 and J is TRBJ2-3; 12 bases fit TRBD2. The CDR3 runs 17 residues. V was clipped by 8 bases and J by 2 bases; unmatched bases: 14. The V gene's germline CDR1 is GTSNPN and CDR2 SVGIG (reference sequence). CDR3 in DNA: TGTGCCGGGACAGGTAAACTAGCGGGAGGACCCACAGATACGCAGTATTTT. As protein: CAGTGKLAGGPTDTQYF.

The rearrangement joins TRBV19 to TRBJ2-1; weak D call: TRBD1 (5 bases). Trimming took off 2 bases at V and 9 bases at J, with 5 bases between the two ends. CDR1 is LNHDA and CDR2 is SQIVND in the germline V gene (reference sequence). This CDR3 comprises 11 residues. CDR3 residues: CASSITGEQFF. The CDR3 nucleotides are TGTGCCAGTAGTATAACAGGTGAGCAGTTCTTC.

CDR3 in DNA: TGTGCCAGCAGTTTACCCCAGGGAGGGATCGGCTACACCTTC. It specifies CASSLPQGGIGYTF. The genes are TRBV28 and TRBJ1-2; maybe TRBD1 (5 bases). Germline assignment: CDR1 MDHEN and CDR2 SYDVKM. Trimming cost V 2 bases and J 8 bases, with 15 bases left between them. The CDR3 has 14 amino acids.

The J gene is TRBJ1-1, the V gene TRBV30; TRBD1 is a possible D gene (5 bases). With 3 bases removed from V and 0 bases from J, the gap between germline ends came to 11 bases. This CDR3 region has 14 residues. From germline, CDR1 is GTSNPN and CDR2 SVGIG (reference sequence). CDR3 protein: CAWRLTDLNTEAFF. The CDR3 DNA sequence: TGTGCCTGGAGATTGACAGACCTGAACACTGAAGCTTTCTTT.

The rearrangement joins TRBV28 to TRBJ1-6; 10 nucleotides line up with TRBD1. Per germline, CDR1 MDHEN and CDR2 SYDVKM. This CDR3 contains 18 residues. Trimming cost V 2 bases and J 7 bases; bases outside gene matches: 11. The CDR3 loop reads CASSLPPGTGVPNSPLHF. The DNA for the CDR3 is TGTGCCAGCAGTTTACCCCCCGGGACAGGGGTTCCGAATTCACCCCTCCACTTT. Complete variable domain (other parts from reference TRBV28 and TRBJ1-6): DVKVTQSSRYLVKRTGEKVFLECVQDMDHENMFWYRQDPGLGLRLIYFSYDVKMKEKGDIPEGYSVSREKKERFSLILESASTNQTSMYLCASSLPPGTGVPNSPLHFGNGTRLTVT.

The V gene is TRBV24-1, the J gene TRBJ1-5; 7 bases agree with TRBD1. Trimming cost V 4 bases and J 3 bases; bases outside gene matches: 5. Germline values: CDR1 KGHDR, CDR2 SFDVKD. The CDR3 length is 15 residues. The CDR3 DNA reads as TGTGCCACCAGTGACCGCAGGGGGACCAATCAGCCCCAGCATTTT. As protein: CATSDRRGTNQPQHF.

V and J are TRBV5-1 and TRBJ2-1, with 8 bases identical to TRBD1. Germline CDR1 and CDR2: SGHRS and YFSETQ. There are 15 residues in the CDR3. The J segment lost 9 bases and the V segment lost 2 bases, leaving 10 bases of the junction unmatched. CDR3 nucleotide sequence: TGCGCCAGCAGCTTAAAGACAGGGGATCAGGTTGAGCAGTTCTTC. It is translated as CASSLKTGDQVEQFF.

This sequence joins TRBV2 and TRBJ1-2, with D unclear. CDR3 length: 15 amino acids. Trimming cost V 2 bases and J 0 bases, with 10 bases left between them. CDR1 and CDR2 from the germline V gene are SNHLY and FYNNEI. CDR3 in DNA: TGTGCCAGCAGTGAAACTAGGCAGACTAACTATGGCTACACCTTC. Translated, it gives CASSETRQTNYGYTF. Full variable domain (missing parts from reference TRBV2 and TRBJ1-2): EPEVTQTPSHQVTQMGQEVILRCVPISNHLYFYWYRQILGQKVEFLVSFYNNEISEKSEIFDDQFSVERPDGSNFTLKIRSTKLEDSAMYFCASSETRQTNYGYTFGSGTRLTVV.

The genes are TRBV19 and TRBJ1-1; the D is unclear. Per the germline V gene, CDR1 is LNHDA and CDR2 is SQIVND (reference sequence). CDR3 length: 14 residues. The V end lost 7 bases, the J end lost 2 bases, and 14 bases lay between the germline ends. DNA for the CDR3: TGTGCCAGTACCTGGGAGGGAATCAACACTGAAGCTTTCTTT. The encoded protein is CASTWEGINTEAFF.

The chain uses TRBV5-1 and TRBJ1-1; the match to TRBD1 covers 8 bases. J lost 1 base, V lost 4 bases, and 9 bases had no gene match. The CDR3 is 16 amino acids. The V gene's germline CDR1 is SGHRS and CDR2 YFSETQ. CDR3 in DNA: TGCGCCAGCAGCATCCGACAGGGGAAGGCGAACACTGAAGCTTTCTTT. Its protein is CASSIRQGKANTEAFF.

This chain links TRBV5-1 with TRBJ2-3; 13 bases line up with TRBD2. Germline trimming cut 0 bases from V and 1 base from J; bases unmatched to any gene: 8. The CDR3 is made up of 19 amino acids. In germline, CDR1 is SGHRS, CDR2 YFSETQ. The CDR3 bases are TGCGCCAGCAGCTTGGCCGGACTAGCGGGAGCTGTGGGCACAGATACGCAGTATTTT. It encodes CASSLAGLAGAVGTDTQYF.

V usage is TRBV9 and J usage is TRBJ2-2, with 9 bases fitting TRBD1. The CDR3 runs to 15 residues. Germline V gives CDR1 SGDLS, CDR2 YYNGEE. V lost 1 base to trimming and J lost 6 bases; unmatched junction nucleotides: 4. The CDR3 DNA is TGTGCCAGCAGCGTAACAGGGGGCGTTTCCGGGGAGCTGTTTTTT. Translation gives CASSVTGGVSGELFF.